The clone carrying this T cell receptor beta chain has ten or more counts. Its target is unknown. The entry originates in a study of T cells in Graves' hyperthyroidism and ophthalmopathy. RNA transcripts were the template for amplifying TCR beta CDR3 regions. With the HTBI primer set, the TCR CDR3 went through a first round of RT-PCR. TCRdb called the multiplex PCR reads again in MiXCR, with one record for every CDR3 protein. Of around 700,000 distinct CDR3 sequences in the sample, approximately 19% are singletons; the top ten hold around 15%. Exclusion criteria comprised uncontrolled infection, other autoimmune disease, pregnancy or lactation. This blood was taken when hyperthyroidism was first diagnosed, before any ophthalmopathy symptoms existed. The ends were cut back, 2 bases at V and 4 bases at J, with 12 bases in the middle. CDR1 and CDR2 (germline): DFQATT, SNEGSKA (reference sequence). The CDR3 is 14 residues long.

Points from the study as a whole: Among thyroid clonotypes expanded above 0.001, most also appeared in blood.

This TCR came from a woman aged 50 to 65 with Graves' hyperthyroidism that later progressed to Graves' ophthalmopathy. The chain links TRBV20-1 to TRBJ2-1; the D gene is possibly TRBD1 (5 bases). Sample: blood. The CDR3 coding sequence is TGCAGTGCTAGAACCCCAGGGTTTTACAATGAGCAGTTCTTC. Translating gives CSARTPGFYNEQFF.